The source of this T cell receptor beta chain is a study of T cells after yellow fever vaccination. The overall study: Preparation used SMART-Seq v4 Ultra Low Input for the low-cell-number fractions.

Study observations and caveats: Compared with primary, the secondary response was weaker and peaked at day 5, not 15. Across the CD4 and CD8 compartments, a small share of clonotypes was present in both.

Points on this clonotype: Its specificity is unknown.

CDR3 length: 17 amino acids. The germline V gene encodes CDR1 SGHVS and CDR2 FQNEAQ. J lost 0 bases, V lost 0 bases, and 4 bases had no gene match. The study made its TCR cDNA through 5'RACE template switching. That step introduced a universal primer site along with UMIs. A single record per CDR3 protein comes from TCRdb applying MiXCR to the 5' RACE reads. Of about 310,000 distinct CDR3 sequences listed, 3% to 4.5% are singletons. This TCR was recovered from a young man who received the YFV17D yellow fever vaccine. This specimen was PBMCs, taken on the day of the yellow fever booster vaccination. The J gene is TRBJ1-4, the V gene TRBV7-8; TRBD1 aligns across 7 bases. The CDR3 here is CASSLAQGVPTNEKLFF. DNA for the CDR3: TGTGCCAGCAGCTTAGCGCAGGGGGTACCAACTAATGAAAAACTGTTTTTT.